The 24 T cell receptor beta chains listed next were all sequenced from one sample in a study of human T cells and chemical hapten exposure. TCRdb reprocessed the RACE reads via MiXCR and lists one record per CDR3 protein. The sample holds about 350,000 distinct CDR3 sequences, 4.5% to 5.5% seen once. Specified time point: pre-sensitization, week 0. The treatment denotes: therapeutic diphenylcyclopropenone sensitization with weekly scalp DPC. The specimen comprised whole blood, sampled in connection with sensitization to the hapten diphenylcyclopropenone (DPC). All receptors come from a woman younger than 30 with alopecia areata. Some clones in this sample may be carry-over from other donors' samples.

This clonotype has a handful of counts. The V call is TRBV6-6, the J call TRBJ1-6; tentatively, D is TRBD1 (5 bases). This CDR3 has 15 amino acids. V shed 7 bases and J shed 8 bases, with 18 bases lying between them. Germline assignment: CDR1 MNHNY and CDR2 SVGAGI (reference sequence). Here the CDR3 reads CASTNGARGDSPLHF. CDR3 coding DNA: TGTGCCAGCACCAACGGGGCGCGAGGGGATTCACCCCTCCACTTT.

This clonotype was picked up a small number of times. V is TRBV29-1 and J is TRBJ1-1, with TRBD1 matching over 8 bases. The trim removed 8 bases at V and 7 bases at J, leaving 6 bases unmatched. Germline V gives CDR1 SQVTM, CDR2 ANQGSEA. The CDR3 contains 11 residues. CDR3 coding DNA: TGCAGCCTCCTCAGGGGGCTTGAAGCTTTCTTT. As protein: CSLLRGLEAFF.

The rearrangement uses TRBV4-2 and TRBJ1-5; TRBD1 might be the D (6 bases). In germline, CDR1 is LGHNA, CDR2 YNFKEQ. The V and J ends lost 1 base and 5 bases respectively, with 12 bases between them. This CDR3 is 15 amino acids long. CDR3 nucleotide sequence: TGTGCCAGCAGCCAAGCAACACAGGGAGATCAGCCCCAGCATTTT. As protein: CASSQATQGDQPQHF.

This clonotype was picked up a small number of times. The genes are TRBV13 and TRBJ1-6; D is uncertain. The ends were cut back, 4 bases at V and 7 bases at J, with 14 bases in the middle. The germline V gene has CDR1 PRHDT and CDR2 FYEKMQ (reference sequence). This CDR3 contains 15 residues. The CDR3 region is CASSSSGGWNSPLHF. The CDR3 bases are TGTGCCAGCAGCTCCAGTGGAGGTTGGAATTCACCCCTCCACTTT.

This clonotype was picked up many times. The V and J genes are TRBV3-1 and TRBJ2-1; D is possibly TRBD2 (6 bases). V lost 2 bases and J 0 bases, leaving 8 bases between the germline ends. The CDR3 runs to 15 residues. Germline V gene sequence: CDR1 LGHDT, CDR2 YNNKEL (reference sequence). The CDR3 is CASSQFSGSYNEQFF. Written as DNA, the CDR3 is TGTGCCAGCAGCCAATTTAGCGGCTCCTACAATGAGCAGTTCTTC.

The chain carries TRBV6-5 and TRBJ2-2; possibly TRBD1 for D (6 bases). Germline loops: CDR1 MNHEY, CDR2 SVGAGI. V shed 5 bases and J shed 6 bases, with 10 bases lying between them. There are 13 residues in the CDR3. The CDR3 is CASSKQGAGELFF. DNA for the CDR3: TGTGCCAGCAGTAAACAGGGCGCCGGGGAGCTGTTTTTT.

The V and J genes are TRBV5-6 and TRBJ1-1; D is uncertain. The CDR3 contains 15 residues. V was trimmed by 1 base and J by 1 base, leaving 11 bases between them. CDR1 SGHDT and CDR2 YYEEEE come from the germline V gene. As DNA, the CDR3 is TGTGCCAGCAGCTTGCTCCCAAATGAGAACACTGAAGCTTTCTTT. Protein sequence: CASSLLPNENTEAFF.

This clonotype was observed at least ten times. The genes are TRBV9 and TRBJ2-5; TRBD2 matches at 11 bases. Per germline, CDR1 SGDLS and CDR2 YYNGEE. The CDR3 covers 17 residues. V gave up 5 bases and J gave up 1 base; unmatched junction bases: 10. CDR3 protein: CASSLSGGGSFQETQYF. DNA of the CDR3: TGTGCCAGCAGTCTTAGCGGGGGGGGATCCTTCCAAGAGACCCAGTACTTC.

This chain links TRBV3-1 with TRBJ2-3; perhaps D is TRBD1 or TRBD2 (5 bases each). Per the germline V gene, CDR1 is LGHDT and CDR2 is YNNKEL (reference sequence). The CDR3 is made up of 15 amino acids. V was clipped by 4 bases and J by 4 bases, with 15 bases between them. Here the CDR3 reads CASSPRGLGADTQYF. CDR3 DNA: TGTGCCAGCAGCCCCCGCGGGTTGGGGGCAGATACGCAGTATTTT.

The chain has TRBV28 and TRBJ1-1, with a tentative D call TRBD1 (5 bases). CDR3 size: 20 residues. Germline CDR1 is MDHEN and CDR2 is SYDVKM. The germline V and J ends were trimmed by 3 bases and 6 bases, with 32 bases remaining between them. CDR3 loop: CASSLEPFFSDGAKVAEAFF. For the CDR3, the DNA is TGTGCCAGCAGTTTGGAACCTTTCTTCTCGGACGGGGCAAAGGTGGCTGAAGCTTTCTTT.

The sample holds a few counts of this clonotype. This chain connects TRBV6-1 to TRBJ1-6, with D perhaps matching TRBD1 (6 bases). Germline CDR1 reads MNHNS; CDR2 reads SASEGT. V was pared by 6 bases and J by 7 bases, with 19 bases between. The CDR3 spans 16 residues. This chain's CDR3 is CASSQGATQGNSPLHF. The CDR3, as DNA: TGTGCCAGCAGCCAAGGGGCCACCCAGGGGAATTCACCCCTCCACTTT.

This clonotype was found a few times. This chain joins TRBV5-1 and TRBJ2-3, with 12 bases lining up with TRBD2. The CDR3 is 17 amino acids. CDR1 and CDR2 from the germline V gene are SGHRS and YFSETQ. The junction had 2 bases not matched to a gene; V was cut back by 0 bases and J by 0 bases. CDR3 in DNA: TGCGCCAGCAGCTTGGGACTAGCGGGGGTAAGCACAGATACGCAGTATTTT. This translates into CASSLGLAGVSTDTQYF.

This sequence joins TRBV4-2 and TRBJ2-7; 7 bases line up with TRBD2. This CDR3 is built from 15 residues. With V trimmed by 1 base and J by 3 bases, 6 bases remained unmatched. CDR1 and CDR2 from the germline V gene are LGHNA and YNFKEQ. CDR3 nucleotide sequence: TGTGCCAGCAGCCAAGCCGCTAGCGGACACTACGAGCAGTACTTC. Protein sequence: CASSQAASGHYEQYF.

This clonotype has more than one count but fewer than ten. The J gene is TRBJ2-7, the V gene TRBV4-2, with 7 positions matching TRBD2. There are 15 residues in the CDR3. J lost 2 bases, V lost 0 bases, and 4 bases had no gene match. The germline V gene encodes CDR1 LGHNA and CDR2 YNFKEQ. The CDR3 DNA reads TGTGCCAGCAGCCAAGAACCTAGCGGTACCTACGAGCAGTACTTC. The encoded protein is CASSQEPSGTYEQYF.

The chain employs TRBV4-3 and TRBJ2-3; 9 bases agree with TRBD2. CDR1 is LGHNA and CDR2 is YSLEER in the germline V gene. The CDR3 contains 17 residues. The trim removed 0 bases at V and 5 bases at J, leaving 9 bases unmatched. This CDR3 is CASSQDRASGALDTQYF. DNA for the CDR3: TGCGCCAGCAGCCAAGATCGGGCTAGCGGGGCCCTAGATACGCAGTATTTT.

This clonotype has at least ten counts. The chain uses TRBV25-1 and TRBJ2-3, with D hard to call. Trimming cost V 3 bases and J 0 bases, with 7 bases left between them. Germline V gives CDR1 MGHDK, CDR2 SYGVNS. The CDR3 is 14 residues long. This chain's CDR3 is CASSDEKSTDTQYF. CDR3 coding DNA: TGTGCCAGCAGTGATGAGAAGAGCACAGATACGCAGTATTTT.

This clonotype was picked up many times. The CDR3 loop is CASSRPGQTYEQYF. The CDR3, as DNA: TGTGCCAGCAGCCGACCGGGACAGACCTACGAGCAGTACTTC. The chain employs TRBV5-5 and TRBJ2-7, with TRBD1 matching 7 bases. The CDR3 loop spans 14 amino acids. The V segment lost 4 bases and the J segment 2 bases; nucleotides outside the gene matches: 6. The germline CDR1 and CDR2 sequences are SGHKS and YYEKEE (reference sequence). The variable domain in full, completed from reference TRBV5-5 and TRBJ2-7, reads DAGVTQSPTHLIKTRGQQVTLRCSPISGHKSVSWYQQVLGQGPQFIFQYYEKEERGRGNFPDRFSARQFPNYSSELNVNALLLGDSALYLCASSRPGQTYEQYFGPGTRLTVT.

The V gene is TRBV7-9, the J gene TRBJ2-1; TRBD1 agrees at 12 bases. Germline lookup yields CDR1 SEHNR and CDR2 FQNEAQ (reference sequence). This CDR3 is 17 amino acids long. Trimming cost V 2 bases and J 2 bases; bases outside gene matches: 4. CDR3: CASSLRDRGQTYNEQFF. The CDR3 DNA sequence: TGTGCCAGCAGCTTAAGGGACAGGGGGCAGACCTACAATGAGCAGTTCTTC.

A few counts support this clonotype. The rearrangement joins TRBV7-9 to TRBJ1-3, with TRBD1 matching 8 bases. This CDR3 comprises 17 residues. Germline V CDR1 and CDR2: SEHNR, FQNEAQ (reference sequence). Trimming removed 2 bases from V and 2 bases from J; junction bases left unmatched: 8. CDR3 sequence (DNA): TGTGCCAGCAGCTTACCACCTGGACAGGGCCCTGGAAACACCATATATTTT. This codes for CASSLPPGQGPGNTIYF.

This clonotype has a count of ten or more. The chain links TRBV4-3 to TRBJ1-4; D gene unclear. V lost 3 bases, J lost 8 bases, and 10 bases lay in between. The CDR3 has 13 residues. Per the germline V gene, CDR1 is LGHNA and CDR2 is YSLEER. The CDR3 DNA reads TGCGCCAGCAGCCACGGGCCGGGGGAAAAACTGTTTTTT. It encodes CASSHGPGEKLFF.

The V gene is TRBV20-1, the J gene TRBJ2-3, with TRBD2 identical over 10 bases. The CDR3 length is 14 residues. The germline CDR1 and CDR2 sequences are DFQATT and SNEGSKA (reference sequence). V was clipped by 4 bases and J by 4 bases; unmatched bases: 5. The CDR3 coding sequence is TGCAGTGCTACCAGCGGGGGGGCCGCAGATACGCAGTATTTT. It codes for CSATSGGAADTQYF.

This clonotype was picked up a small number of times. The gene calls are TRBV29-1 and TRBJ1-1, with D possibly being TRBD1 (5 bases). CDR1 and CDR2 (germline): SQVTM, ANQGSEA. This CDR3 has 15 residues. Trimming stripped 3 bases from V and 0 bases from J, with 14 bases between. The DNA for the CDR3 is TGCAGCGTTGACGGGCAGGGCCCCATGAACACTGAAGCTTTCTTT. Translation gives CSVDGQGPMNTEAFF. Supplemented by reference TRBV29-1 and TRBJ1-1, the full variable domain reads SAVISQKPSRDICQRGTSLTIQCQVDSQVTMMFWYRQQPGQSLTLIATANQGSEATYESGFVIDKFPISRPNLTFSTLTVSNMSPEDSSIYLCSVDGQGPMNTEAFFGQGTRLTVV.

This clonotype was found many times. This chain links TRBV4-3 with TRBJ2-3; no firm D call. Trimming took 0 bases from V and 3 from J, leaving 4 bases between them. CDR1 is LGHNA, CDR2 YSLEER, per germline. The CDR3 spans 13 residues. The CDR3 is CASSQEETDTQYF. In DNA, the CDR3 is TGCGCCAGCAGCCAAGAAGAAACAGATACGCAGTATTTT.

This clonotype was counted ten times or more. The chain has TRBV6-2 or TRBV6-3 and TRBJ2-1, with no clear D. This CDR3 is built from 12 residues. Germline assignment: CDR1 MNHEY and CDR2 SVGEGT. V was cut by 6 bases and J by 10 bases, with 13 bases left in between. The CDR3 region is CASSHTRLEQFF. The CDR3 DNA sequence: TGTGCCAGCAGCCACACCCGATTGGAGCAGTTCTTC.